This entry lists 4 T cell receptor beta chains sequenced from one sample in a study of CD8 T cells in Susac syndrome. Reverse transcription of about 0.45 to 1 ug RNA used random hexamers. TCRdb re-called the immunoSEQ multiplex PCR reads through MiXCR, storing one row per CDR3 protein. Of about 150,000 distinct CDR3 sequences in the sample, just under 97% are singletons; the top ten hold 0.14% to 0.15%. The sample comprised CD8+ T cells from PBMCs. These receptors all come from a human donor with multiple sclerosis.

The chain carries TRBV30 and TRBJ1-6; D may be TRBD1 (6 bases). V was pared by 0 bases and J by 1 base, with 16 bases between. This CDR3 has 18 residues. Germline lookup yields CDR1 GTSNPN and CDR2 SVGIG (reference sequence). The CDR3 here is CAWSVTGKQWSYNSPLHF. The CDR3 DNA sequence: TGTGCCTGGAGTGTAACAGGGAAGCAATGGTCCTATAATTCACCCCTCCACTTT.

The J gene is TRBJ2-5, the V gene TRBV12-3 or TRBV12-4, with TRBD2 matching 7 bases. Trimming cost V 3 bases and J 5 bases; bases outside gene matches: 6. This CDR3 comprises 14 residues. CDR3 sequence reads: CASSFGAGQETQYF. In nucleotides, the CDR3 is TGTGCCAGCAGTTTCGGAGCGGGGCAGGAGACCCAGTACTTC.

The genes are TRBV29-1 and TRBJ1-1, with unresolved D. The V gene lost 6 bases and the J gene lost 7 bases, with 9 bases spanning the gap. The CDR3 is 10 residues long. Germline CDR1 and CDR2: SQVTM and ANQGSEA. CDR3 residues: CSVVQSEAFF. The CDR3, as DNA: TGCAGCGTCGTACAGAGTGAAGCTTTCTTT.

This clonotype appeared a single time. The gene calls are TRBV4-1 and TRBJ2-2; maybe TRBD2 (5 bases). From germline, CDR1 is MGHRA and CDR2 YSYEKL. Deletions cut 0 bases from V and 7 bases from J, with 12 bases between. The CDR3 is made up of 15 amino acids. CDR3 region: CASSQDPSFVGELFF. The CDR3 coding sequence is TGCGCCAGCAGCCAAGATCCTAGCTTTGTCGGGGAGCTGTTTTTT.